The clone carrying this T cell receptor (beta chain) came up a few times. The antigen is unknown. The TCRbeta library incorporated unique molecular identifiers. Each CDR3 protein is one row after TCRdb ran MiXCR on the PCR reads. The sample includes some 450,000 distinct CDR3 sequences, approximately 41% of them seen just once. This sample is part of a study of T-cell reconstitution after alpha-beta-depleted transplantation in children. Study-level results: There were some patients whose high TCRbeta diversity at day 60 came from surviving recipient T cells and thymic progenitors. It was reported that alpha-beta T cells came from several hundred expanded graft clones (about two months after transplant). T-cell counts and diversity were attributed mostly to newly produced T cells one year after transplant.

In germline, CDR1 is SEHNR, CDR2 FQNEAQ (reference sequence). This CDR3 region has 14 residues. Between the trimmed V and J ends, which lost 6 bases and 0 bases, there was a span of 11 bases. Sequencing used PBMCs, obtained before TCRalphabeta/CD19-depleted stem cell transplant. The V call is TRBV7-9, the J call TRBJ1-1; D ambiguous. This TCR was sampled from a girl aged 2 to 10 with aplastic anemia, due to receive a stem cell transplant. Written as DNA, the CDR3 is TGTGCCAGCAGACTGGACGGCATGAACACTGAAGCTTTCTTT. Translating gives CASRLDGMNTEAFF.